The entry below gives a single T cell receptor (beta chain) sequence along with its context. This table comes from immunoSEQ multiplex PCR, and its TCRdb copy is limited to in-frame clones, with some not included. The sample shows over 85,000 clones, 88% of them seen only once. This sample was taken from a study of identifying expanded T cells in peripheral blood. The CDR3 totals 14 residues. Trimming took off 0 bases at V and 7 bases at J, with 11 bases between the two ends. Germline V gives CDR1 SGHNT, CDR2 YYREEE (reference sequence). This receptor was identified in a person between 18 and 75 years old in good health. The sequenced sample was blood. The gene calls are TRBV5-4 and TRBJ1-5, with D possibly TRBD1 on 6 matching bases. This CDR3 is CASSLGTGTQPQHF. The CDR3 DNA reads TGTGCCAGCAGCTTGGGAACAGGGACCCAGCCCCAGCATTTT.